This is a list of T cell receptor beta chains from one sample in a study of identical twins. TCRdb re-derived calls from the 5' RACE reads in MiXCR, one entry per CDR3 protein. The sample holds 500,000 or so distinct CDR3 sequences; 14% are singletons and the top ten take roughly 0.5%. In addition, the sample was reused for a study of yellow fever vaccine responses in identical twins.

Sequencing was performed on CD4+ T cells sorted from blood. These receptors came from a woman aged 18-29 years in good health. Both conserved end residues are part of each CDR3. The D gene is left open where the match is weak. Only part of the rows carry a size: once, few, many, or a class if the clone is expanded.

V	size	J	D	CDR3	DNA
TRBV21-1	NA	TRBJ2-1	NA	CASSILGTSGNNEQFF	TGTGCCAGCAGCATTCTCGGGACTAGCGGAAACAATGAGCAGTTCTTC
TRBV20-1	few	TRBJ2-6	NA	CSAKTGANVLTF	TGCAGTGCTAAAACTGGGGCCAACGTCCTGACTTTC
TRBV27	NA	TRBJ2-3	NA	CASSLFGPGSEDTDTQYF	TGTGCCAGCAGTTTATTCGGGCCGGGAAGTGAGGACACAGATACGCAGTATTTT
TRBV5-1	NA	TRBJ2-7	NA	CASSLSAEYTYEQYF	TGCGCCAGCAGCTTGTCGGCGGAATACACCTACGAGCAGTACTTC
TRBV6-1	NA	TRBJ2-7	NA	CASRRLGSYEQYF	TGTGCCAGCAGAAGACTTGGCTCCTACGAGCAGTACTTC
TRBV20-1	few	TRBJ1-5	NA	CSAPNGWDDQPQHF	TGCAGTGCTCCAAATGGCTGGGATGATCAGCCCCAGCATTTT
TRBV5-1	few	TRBJ2-7	NA	CASSLVQGGEQYF	TGCGCCAGCAGCTTGGTGCAGGGCGGCGAGCAGTACTTC
TRBV5-1	NA	TRBJ2-1	NA	CASRPEPFYNEQFF	TGCGCCAGCAGACCAGAACCTTTTTACAATGAGCAGTTCTTC
TRBV12-3/TRBV12-4	few	TRBJ2-2	TRBD2	CASRAGPSTGELFF	TGTGCCAGCAGAGCGGGACCCTCCACCGGGGAGCTGTTTTTT
TRBV6-2/TRBV6-3	NA	TRBJ2-1	NA	CASRGPPNEQFF	TGTGCCAGCAGAGGACCTCCCAATGAGCAGTTCTTC
TRBV5-5	few	TRBJ2-3	TRBD2	CASRFASGRVSDTQYF	TGTGCCAGCAGATTCGCTAGCGGGAGGGTCTCAGATACGCAGTATTTT
TRBV2	NA	TRBJ2-7	TRBD1	CATTLDRDYEQYF	TGTGCCACCACATTGGACAGGGACTACGAGCAGTACTTC
TRBV2	NA	TRBJ2-5	TRBD1	CASRVDRGKTQYF	TGTGCCAGCAGGGTAGACAGGGGAAAGACCCAGTACTTC
TRBV20-1	few	TRBJ2-2	TRBD2	CSARGGGLAAPNTGELFF	TGCAGTGCTAGAGGGGGGGGACTAGCGGCACCGAACACCGGGGAGCTGTTTTTT
TRBV7-9	few	TRBJ2-7	NA	CASSEGGPAGEQYF	TGTGCCAGCAGCGAGGGAGGCCCGGCAGGCGAGCAGTACTTC
TRBV2	NA	TRBJ2-5	NA	CASTPGLRREETQYF	TGTGCCAGCACTCCGGGACTGAGACGGGAAGAGACCCAGTACTTC
TRBV20-1	few	TRBJ2-1	NA	CSARSGRSSYNEQFF	TGCAGTGCTAGGTCGGGACGCAGCTCCTACAATGAGCAGTTCTTC
TRBV4-2	few	TRBJ2-7	NA	CASAYEQYF	TGTGCCAGCGCCTACGAGCAGTACTTC